This T cell receptor (beta chain) was recovered during a study of blood T cell repertoires in COVID-19. The germline V gene encodes CDR1 SGHNT and CDR2 YENEEA. The CDR3 runs to 13 residues. The germline V and J ends were trimmed by 5 bases and 5 bases, with 10 bases remaining between them. A few counts support this clone. The protocol was immunoSEQ multiplex PCR, while the TCRdb copy is restricted to in-frame clones and leaves out a portion. The sample has some 130,000 clones, around 89% seen once. Followed over time, Seattle patients had been enrolled while infection was active. The TCR comes from a man in his sixties with COVID-19, enrolled during active disease. Sample: peripheral blood. This rearrangement joins TRBV11-3 to TRBJ2-4; no clear D. The CDR3: CASSLNSQNIQYF. The CDR3 DNA reads TGTGCCAGCAGCCTGAACAGCCAAAACATTCAGTACTTC.